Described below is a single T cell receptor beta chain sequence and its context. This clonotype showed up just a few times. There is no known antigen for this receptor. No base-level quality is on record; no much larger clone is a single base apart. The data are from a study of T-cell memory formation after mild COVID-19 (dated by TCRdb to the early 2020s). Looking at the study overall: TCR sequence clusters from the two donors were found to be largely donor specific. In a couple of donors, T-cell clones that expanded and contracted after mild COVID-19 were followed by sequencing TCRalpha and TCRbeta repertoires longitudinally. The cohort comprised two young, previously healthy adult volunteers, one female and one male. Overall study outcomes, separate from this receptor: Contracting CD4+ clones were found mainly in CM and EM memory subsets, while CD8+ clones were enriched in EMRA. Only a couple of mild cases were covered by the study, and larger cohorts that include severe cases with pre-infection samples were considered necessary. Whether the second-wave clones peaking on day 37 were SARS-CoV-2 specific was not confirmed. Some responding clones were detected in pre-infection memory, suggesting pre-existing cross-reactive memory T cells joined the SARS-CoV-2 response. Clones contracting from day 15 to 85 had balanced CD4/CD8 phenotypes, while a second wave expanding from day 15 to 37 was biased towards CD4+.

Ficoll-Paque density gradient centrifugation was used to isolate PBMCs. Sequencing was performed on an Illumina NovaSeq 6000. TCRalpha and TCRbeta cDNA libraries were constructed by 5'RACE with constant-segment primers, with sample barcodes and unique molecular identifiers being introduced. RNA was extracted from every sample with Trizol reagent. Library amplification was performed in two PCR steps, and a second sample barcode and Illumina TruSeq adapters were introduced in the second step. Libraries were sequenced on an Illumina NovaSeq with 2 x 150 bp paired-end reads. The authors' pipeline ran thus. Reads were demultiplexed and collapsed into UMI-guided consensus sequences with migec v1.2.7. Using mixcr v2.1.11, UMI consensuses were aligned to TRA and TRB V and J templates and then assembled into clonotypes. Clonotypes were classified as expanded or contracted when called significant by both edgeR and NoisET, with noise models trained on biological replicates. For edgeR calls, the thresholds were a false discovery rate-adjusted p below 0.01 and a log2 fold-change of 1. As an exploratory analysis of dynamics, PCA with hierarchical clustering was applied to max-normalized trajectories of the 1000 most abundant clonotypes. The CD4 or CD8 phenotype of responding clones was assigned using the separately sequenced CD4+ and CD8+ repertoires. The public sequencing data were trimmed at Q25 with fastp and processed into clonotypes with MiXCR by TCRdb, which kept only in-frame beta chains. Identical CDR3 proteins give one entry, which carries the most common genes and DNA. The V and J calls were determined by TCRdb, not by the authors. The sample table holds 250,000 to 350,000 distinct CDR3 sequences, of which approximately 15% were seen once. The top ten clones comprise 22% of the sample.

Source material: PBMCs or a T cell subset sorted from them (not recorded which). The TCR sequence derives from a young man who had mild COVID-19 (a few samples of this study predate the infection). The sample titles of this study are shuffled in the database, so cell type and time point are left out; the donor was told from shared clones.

The CDR3 loop reads CSAPDRGEETQYF. The bases read TGCAGTGCCCCGGACAGGGGGGAAGAGACCCAGTACTTC. The sequence links TRBV20-1 to TRBJ2-5; TRBD1 aligns with 10 central bases. CDR1 and CDR2 are drawn from the germline V gene (reference sequence): DFQATT, SNEGSKA. Trimming accounts for 6 bases at V and 3 bases at J, while the number of junction bases matched to no gene is 4. The CDR3 spans 13 residues, from the cysteine through the phenylalanine. Only CDR3 DNA is held: 39 bases, read in frame from base 1.